The clone carrying this T cell receptor (beta chain) came up a few times. Its matching antigen is unknown. CDR3 size: 17 residues. Germline V gene data show CDR1 as SGHTS and CDR2 as YDEGEE. V gave up 0 bases and J gave up 0 bases, with 10 bases separating them. This entry belongs to a study of blood T cells in healthy people across ages. Study information: Capture via template switching afforded approximately one barcoded beta molecule per two T cells. Overall study findings and caveats: With donor CMV status unknown, expanded clonotype changes were possibly confounded.

Then a second PCR, running roughly 6 to 11 cycles, was carried out with a sample-barcoded 5' primer and a J-beta primer mix. Every cDNA molecule bore a tag from a template-switch adaptor containing 12 random nucleotides. TCRdb passed the 5' RACE reads through MiXCR, listing each CDR3 protein once. The sample lists 380,000 or so distinct CDR3 sequences, about 49% occurring once. The source of this sequence is a man in his sixties in good health. Sequencing input: blood. The chain employs TRBV5-8 and TRBJ2-6; possibly TRBD1 for D (5 bases). CDR3 sequence (DNA): TGTGCCAGCAGCTTGGTACAGGATTACTCTGGGGCCAACGTCCTGACTTTC. Protein product: CASSLVQDYSGANVLTF.